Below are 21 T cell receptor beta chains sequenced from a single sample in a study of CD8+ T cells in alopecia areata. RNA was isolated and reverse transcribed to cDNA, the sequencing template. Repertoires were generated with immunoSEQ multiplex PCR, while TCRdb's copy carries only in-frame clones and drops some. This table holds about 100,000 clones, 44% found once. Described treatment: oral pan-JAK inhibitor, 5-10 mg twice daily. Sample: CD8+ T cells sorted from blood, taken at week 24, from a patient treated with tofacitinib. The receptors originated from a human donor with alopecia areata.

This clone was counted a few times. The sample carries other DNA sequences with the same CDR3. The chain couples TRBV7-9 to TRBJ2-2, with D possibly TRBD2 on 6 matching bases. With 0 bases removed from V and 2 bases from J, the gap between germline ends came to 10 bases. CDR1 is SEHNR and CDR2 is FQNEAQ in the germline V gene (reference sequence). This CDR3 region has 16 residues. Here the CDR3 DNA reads TGTGCCAGCAGCTTAGCGCGGGATAGAAACACCGGGGAGCTGTTTTTT. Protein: CASSLARDRNTGELFF.

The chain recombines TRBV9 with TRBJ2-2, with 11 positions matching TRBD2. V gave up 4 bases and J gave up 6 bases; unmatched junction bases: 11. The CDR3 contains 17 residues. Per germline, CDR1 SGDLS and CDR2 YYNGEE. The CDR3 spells CASSTRTSGPPPGELFF. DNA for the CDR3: TGTGCCAGCAGCACCCGGACTAGCGGGCCACCTCCCGGGGAGCTGTTTTTT.

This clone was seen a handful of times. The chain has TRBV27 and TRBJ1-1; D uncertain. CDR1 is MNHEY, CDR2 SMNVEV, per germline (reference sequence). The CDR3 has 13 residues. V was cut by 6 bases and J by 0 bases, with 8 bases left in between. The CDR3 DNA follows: TGTGCCAGCAGAAATTACATGAACACTGAAGCTTTCTTT. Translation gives CASRNYMNTEAFF.

CDR3 sequence: CASSLQENQPQHF. The CDR3 DNA is TGTGCCAGCAGCCTACAGGAGAATCAGCCCCAGCATTTT. The V call is TRBV28, the J call TRBJ1-5; D is perhaps TRBD1 (5 bases). This CDR3 comprises 13 residues. Trimming removed 6 bases from V and 4 bases from J, with 10 bases in between. In germline, CDR1 is MDHEN, CDR2 SYDVKM.

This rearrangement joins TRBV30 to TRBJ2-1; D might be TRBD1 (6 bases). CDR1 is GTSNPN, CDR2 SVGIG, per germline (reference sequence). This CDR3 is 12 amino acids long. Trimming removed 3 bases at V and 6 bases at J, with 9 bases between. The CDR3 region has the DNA TGTGCCTGGAGGTACAGGGTCAATGAGCAGTTCTTC. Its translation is CAWRYRVNEQFF.

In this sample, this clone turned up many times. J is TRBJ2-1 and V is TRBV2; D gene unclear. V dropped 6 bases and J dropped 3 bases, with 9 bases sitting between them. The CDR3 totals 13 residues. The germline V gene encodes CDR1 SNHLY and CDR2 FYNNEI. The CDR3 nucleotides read TGTGCCAGCAGCGCTAACCGCTACAATGAGCAGTTCTTC. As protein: CASSANRYNEQFF.

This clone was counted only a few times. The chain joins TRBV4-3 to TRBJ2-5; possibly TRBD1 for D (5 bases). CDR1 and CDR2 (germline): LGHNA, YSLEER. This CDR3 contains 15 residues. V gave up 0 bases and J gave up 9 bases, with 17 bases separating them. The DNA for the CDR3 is TGCGCCAGCAGCCAAGATCGAAGGGGCGGAATGGCCCAGTACTTC. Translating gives CASSQDRRGGMAQYF.

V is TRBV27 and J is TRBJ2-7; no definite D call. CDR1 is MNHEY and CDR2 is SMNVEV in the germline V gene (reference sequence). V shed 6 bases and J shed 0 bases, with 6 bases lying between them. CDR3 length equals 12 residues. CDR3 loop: CASSPSSYEQYF. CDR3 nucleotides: TGTGCCAGCAGCCCAAGCTCCTACGAGCAGTACTTC.

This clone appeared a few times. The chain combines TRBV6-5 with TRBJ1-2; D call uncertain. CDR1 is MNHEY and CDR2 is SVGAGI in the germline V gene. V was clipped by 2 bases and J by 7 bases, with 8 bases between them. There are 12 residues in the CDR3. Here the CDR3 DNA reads TGTGCCAGCAGTTACGGGCGTAGTGGCTACACCTTC. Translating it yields CASSYGRSGYTF.

The DNA of the CDR3 is TGTGCCAGCAGTTCGGCAGGGGGTATCTACGAGCAGTACTTC. This sequence encodes CASSSAGGIYEQYF. The J gene is TRBJ2-7, the V gene TRBV27, with 7 bases aligning to TRBD1. Germline CDR1 and CDR2: MNHEY and SMNVEV (reference sequence). This CDR3 has 14 amino acids. V dropped 4 bases and J dropped 3; count of bases not matched to a gene: 6.

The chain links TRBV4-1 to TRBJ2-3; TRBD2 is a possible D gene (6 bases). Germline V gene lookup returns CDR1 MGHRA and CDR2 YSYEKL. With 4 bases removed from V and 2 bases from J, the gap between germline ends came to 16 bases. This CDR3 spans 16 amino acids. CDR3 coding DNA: TGCGCCAGCAGCCGAAGAGGACGGGAGAACACAGATACGCAGTATTTT. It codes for CASSRRGRENTDTQYF.

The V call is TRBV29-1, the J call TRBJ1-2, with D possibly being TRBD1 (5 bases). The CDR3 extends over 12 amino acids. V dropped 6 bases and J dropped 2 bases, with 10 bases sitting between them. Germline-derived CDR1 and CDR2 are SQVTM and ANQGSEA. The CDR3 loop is CSVPGGNYGYTF. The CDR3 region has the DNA TGCAGCGTGCCCGGGGGGAACTATGGCTACACCTTC.

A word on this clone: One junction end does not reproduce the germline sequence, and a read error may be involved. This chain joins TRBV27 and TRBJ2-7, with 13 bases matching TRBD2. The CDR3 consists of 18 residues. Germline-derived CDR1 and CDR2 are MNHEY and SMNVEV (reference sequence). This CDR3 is CASSPWTSGRVGRYEQDF. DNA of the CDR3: TGTGCCAGCAGTCCGTGGACTAGCGGGAGAGTAGGAAGGTACGAGCAGGACTTC.

The CDR3 protein is CASKPGLAAYEQYF. The CDR3 coding sequence is TGTGCCAGCAAACCGGGACTAGCGGCCTACGAGCAGTACTTC. The rearrangement joins TRBV6-6 to TRBJ2-7; 11 bases are shared with TRBD2. Germline assignment: CDR1 MNHNY and CDR2 SVGAGI (reference sequence). The V gene end was trimmed by 7 bases and the J gene end by 2 bases; junction bases not matched to a gene: 4. This CDR3 is 14 amino acids long.

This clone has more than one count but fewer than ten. CDR3 DNA: TGCAGCGTTGCCGGGGGGAGGGTGACCAGAGTGAACACTGAAGCTTTCTTT. Protein sequence: CSVAGGRVTRVNTEAFF. The J gene is TRBJ1-1, the V gene TRBV29-1; possibly TRBD1 for D (5 bases). The germline gives CDR1 SQVTM, CDR2 ANQGSEA. V dropped 4 bases and J dropped 0 bases, with 21 bases sitting between them. The CDR3 covers 17 residues. The full variable domain, completed using reference TRBV29-1 and TRBJ1-1, is SAVISQKPSRDICQRGTSLTIQCQVDSQVTMMFWYRQQPGQSLTLIATANQGSEATYESGFVIDKFPISRPNLTFSTLTVSNMSPEDSSIYLCSVAGGRVTRVNTEAFFGQGTRLTVV.

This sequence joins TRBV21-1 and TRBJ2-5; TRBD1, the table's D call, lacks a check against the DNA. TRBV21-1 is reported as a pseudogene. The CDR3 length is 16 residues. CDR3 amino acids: CASSKKDRGPQETQYF. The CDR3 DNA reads TGTGCCAGCAGCAAAAAAGACAGGGGGCCTCAAGAGACCCAGTACTTC.

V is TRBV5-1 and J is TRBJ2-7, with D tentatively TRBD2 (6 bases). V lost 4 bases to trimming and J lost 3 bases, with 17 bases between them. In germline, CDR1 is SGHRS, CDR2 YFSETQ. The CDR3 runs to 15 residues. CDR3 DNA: TGCGCCAGCAGCCCACTCTTGGACGGGAGCTACGAGCAGTACTTC. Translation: CASSPLLDGSYEQYF.

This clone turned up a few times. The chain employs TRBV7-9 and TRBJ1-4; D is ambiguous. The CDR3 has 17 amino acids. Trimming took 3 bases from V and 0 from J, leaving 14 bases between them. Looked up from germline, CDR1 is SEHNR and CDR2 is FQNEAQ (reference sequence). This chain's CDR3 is CASSLVPADSTNEKLFF. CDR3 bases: TGTGCCAGCAGCTTGGTTCCGGCGGATTCAACTAATGAAAAACTGTTTTTT.

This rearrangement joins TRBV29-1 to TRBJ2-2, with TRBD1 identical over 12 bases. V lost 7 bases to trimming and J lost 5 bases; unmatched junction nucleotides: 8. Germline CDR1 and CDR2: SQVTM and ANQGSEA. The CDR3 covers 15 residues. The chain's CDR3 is CSASGTGGATGELFF. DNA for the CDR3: TGCAGCGCTTCCGGGACAGGGGGCGCGACCGGGGAGCTGTTTTTT.

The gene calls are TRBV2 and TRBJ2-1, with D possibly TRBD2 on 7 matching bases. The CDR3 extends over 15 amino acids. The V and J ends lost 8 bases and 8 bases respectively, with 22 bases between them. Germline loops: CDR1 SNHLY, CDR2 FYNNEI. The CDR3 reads CASGGLAETLDEQFF. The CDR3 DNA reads TGTGCCAGCGGGGGGCTAGCGGAGACTCTCGATGAGCAGTTCTTC.

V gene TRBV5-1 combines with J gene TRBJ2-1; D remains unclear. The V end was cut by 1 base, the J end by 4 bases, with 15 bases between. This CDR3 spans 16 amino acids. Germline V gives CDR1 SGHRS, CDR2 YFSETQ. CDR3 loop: CASSLTPDREYNEQFF. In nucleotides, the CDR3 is TGCGCCAGCAGCTTGACCCCGGACCGAGAATACAATGAGCAGTTCTTC.